This is a list of T cell receptor beta chains from one sample in a study of T cell repertoires in cytomegalovirus infection. TCRdb independently ran MiXCR on the reads; one entry per CDR3 protein. The sample lists 200,000 to 300,000 distinct CDR3 sequences; 8% to 9.5% were seen once. Input material: PBMCs. The source is a human donor in good health (CMV status not recorded). Some clones in this sample may be carry-over from other donors' samples. Each CDR3 is given without its conserved first and last residue. The D gene is left open where the match is weak.

TRBD2 TRBV7-2 ASSYSGGLLSEQF
TRBD1 TRBV19 ASSIGTGSYYGYT
. TRBV7-2 ASSLDRMNTEAF
. TRBV7-2 ASNPDSSYEQY
. TRBV7-2 ASSFPSARSSYEQY
. TRBV30 AWSRSRIQETQY
. TRBV28 ASKPTREGYT
. TRBV11-2 ASSLGSVFRDVYNEQF
. TRBV29-1 SVEMVLEQF
. TRBV14 ASRGLAVAGSGANVLT
. TRBV7-6 ASSPGEVNTGELF
. TRBV2 ASSENRREGGYT
TRBD2 TRBV7-2 ASSLTTSGVVEF
TRBD1 TRBV6-8 ASSDGTGRETQY
. TRBV7-8 ASSAPPGWG
. TRBV14 ASSQGDPPST
TRBD1 TRBV20-1 SARDPTGGVTGELF
TRBD2 TRBV7-8 ASSLARASGSITDTQY
. TRBV7-2 ASSLALSSSQETQY
. TRBV20-1 SARSGLLYEQY
TRBD1 TRBV6-2/TRBV6-3 ASSRRTTGSYEQY
TRBD1 TRBV5-1 ASSLAGTGASGNTIY
TRBD1 TRBV20-1 SARQGDRSNQPQH
TRBD1 TRBV7-2 ASSWDRGNTIY
. TRBV6-8 ASSNFPLLYNEQF
TRBD1 TRBV12-3/TRBV12-4 ASSHRTGTGGNTEAF
. TRBV7-2 ASSAQGTTDTQY
TRBD2 TRBV6-2/TRBV6-3 ASRPLAGVYNEQF
. TRBV7-2 ASSLLRLPDSPLH
. TRBV7-2 ASSLGRPRDTEAF
. TRBV7-2 ASSLAGPPEKLF
. TRBV20-1 SARAYKAGSYEQY
TRBD1 TRBV7-2 ASSLGTDRINTEAF
. TRBV7-6 ASSLAVATSTDTQY
. TRBV7-3 ASSPDGGPTYEQY
. TRBV7-8 ASSTRTAVYSNQPQH
. TRBV7-3 ASSATSQETQY
TRBD1 TRBV7-2 ASREQGAGNSPLH
. TRBV7-9 ASSLEPLPGANVLT
. TRBV7-2 ASPDSLYSNYGYT
. TRBV20-1 SVRTGETQY
TRBD1 TRBV7-9 ASSASTGYYGYT
TRBD2 TRBV23-1 AGGGSVAWDPAQETQY
. TRBV29-1 SVGQNSNQPQH
. TRBV29-1 SVGGDRASYGQY
. TRBV7-6 ASSSQSYNEQF
TRBD2 TRBV7-8 ASSSYSQTGLADQETQY
TRBD1 TRBV7-8 ASSTDRGSTEAF
TRBD1 TRBV15 ATSRVGTGTDEKLF
TRBD2 TRBV20-1 SAAGGGQETQY
. TRBV7-2 ASSSSTAGYT
TRBD2 TRBV7-2 ASSLGGAGVRYEQY
TRBD2 TRBV7-9 ASSHFSGRDEQF
. TRBV11-2 ASSLARGEGSEQY